Below are 16 T cell receptor beta chains sequenced from a single sample in a study of control samples from healthy donors and cancer patients. Sequencing was performed with immunoSEQ multiplex PCR; in TCRdb, only in-frame clones are kept and a portion is missing. The sample yields some 120,000 clones, roughly 87% seen once. The source material was blood. The receptors come from a man between 35 and 55 years old in good health.

This clone showed up just a few times. The rearrangement uses TRBV12-3 or TRBV12-4 and TRBJ1-4; D ambiguous. The CDR3 spans 13 residues. V gave up 4 bases and J gave up 7 bases, with 10 bases separating them. The CDR3 reads CASSYLPGEKLFF. In DNA, the CDR3 is TGTGCCAGCAGTTACTTGCCCGGTGAAAAACTGTTTTTT.

CDR3 DNA: TGTGCCAGCAGTCACGGACTAGCCGGCTTCTACGAGCAGTACTTC. Protein product: CASSHGLAGFYEQYF. V is TRBV6-2 or TRBV6-3 and J is TRBJ2-7, with 8 bases identical to TRBD2. CDR1 and CDR2 from the germline V gene are MNHEY and SVGEGT. J lost 3 bases, V lost 5 bases, and 9 bases had no gene match. There are 15 residues in the CDR3.

The CDR3 here is CASKGTLNTEAFF. CDR3 sequence (DNA): TGTGCCAGCAAAGGGACTTTGAACACTGAAGCTTTCTTT. This chain links TRBV12-3 or TRBV12-4 with TRBJ1-1, with D possibly matching TRBD1 (5 bases). The V end lost 7 bases, the J end lost 0 bases, and 9 bases lay between the germline ends. CDR3 length: 13 amino acids.

With regard to this clone: This sample also contains other DNA sequences that code for the same CDR3. V is TRBV12-3 or TRBV12-4 and J is TRBJ2-5; D gene unclear. V lost 2 bases and J 2 bases, leaving 0 bases between the germline ends. The CDR3 consists of 11 residues. CDR3 nucleotide sequence: TGTGCCAGCAGTTTACAAGAGACCCAGTACTTC. This sequence encodes CASSLQETQYF.

V usage is TRBV10-3 and J usage is TRBJ2-7, with 7 bases identical to TRBD2. The trim removed 4 bases at V and 3 bases at J, leaving 6 bases unmatched. Germline CDR1 is ENHRY and CDR2 is SYGVKD. This CDR3 is built from 14 residues. CDR3 protein: CAISGPGRLYEQYF. The CDR3 DNA reads TGTGCCATCAGTGGCCCCGGGAGGCTCTACGAGCAGTACTTC.

V and J are TRBV24-1 and TRBJ2-2, with 9 nucleotides matching TRBD1. The ends lost 4 bases at V and 0 bases at J; junction bases unmatched: 14. Germline CDR1 and CDR2: KGHDR and SFDVKD. The CDR3 has 20 residues. CDR3: CATSETPGQGISANTGELFF. The DNA for the CDR3 is TGTGCCACCAGTGAAACTCCGGGACAGGGAATCTCCGCGAACACCGGGGAGCTGTTTTTT.

The V call is TRBV12-3 or TRBV12-4, the J call TRBJ2-7; D assignment may be TRBD1 or TRBD2 (5 bases each). This CDR3 has 13 amino acids. The V gene lost 4 bases and the J gene lost 3 bases, with 10 bases spanning the gap. CDR3 sequence reads: CASSSGAYYEQYF. CDR3 DNA sequence: TGTGCCAGCAGTTCCGGGGCTTACTACGAGCAGTACTTC.

The chain carries TRBV30 and TRBJ1-2; 8 bases align to TRBD1. CDR3 size: 14 residues. Trimming at V came to 5 bases and at J to 2 bases, leaving 7 bases not matched to a gene. Germline assignment: CDR1 GTSNPN and CDR2 SVGIG (reference sequence). The CDR3 coding sequence is TGTGCCTGGGGACAGGGCGGGATCAACTATGGCTACACCTTC. It yields the protein CAWGQGGINYGYTF.

This clone has just one count. This chain links TRBV29-1 with TRBJ2-5, with D perhaps matching TRBD2 (6 bases). The germline gives CDR1 SQVTM, CDR2 ANQGSEA. V gave up 4 bases and J gave up 3 bases, with 9 bases separating them. The CDR3 has 12 amino acids. The CDR3 DNA reads TGCAGCGTTGCCGGGGGAGAAGAGACCCAGTACTTC. Residues: CSVAGGEETQYF.

V usage is TRBV5-1 and J usage is TRBJ2-1; weak D call: TRBD1 (5 bases). Germline V CDR1 and CDR2: SGHRS, YFSETQ. V lost 6 bases, J lost 0 bases, and 16 bases lay in between. The CDR3 sequence is 16 residues long. CDR3 region: CASTPARVSSYNEQFF. For the CDR3, the DNA is TGCGCCAGCACCCCGGCCAGGGTGTCCTCCTACAATGAGCAGTTCTTC. Together with reference TRBV5-1 and TRBJ2-1, the CDR3 gives the full variable domain: KAGVTQTPRYLIKTRGQQVTLSCSPISGHRSVSWYQQTPGQGLQFLFEYFSETQRNKGNFPGRFSGRQFSNSRSEMNVSTLELGDSALYLCASTPARVSSYNEQFFGPGTRLTVL.

The V call is TRBV15, the J call TRBJ2-2; D is tentatively TRBD1 or TRBD2 (5 bases each). Germline CDR1 reads LNHNV; CDR2 reads YYDKDF (reference sequence). CDR3 length: 19 amino acids. V dropped 0 bases and J dropped 5 bases, with 22 bases sitting between them. CDR3 sequence (DNA): TGTGCCACCAGCAGAGATCTTACTAGTGGGGTAGGGGATACCGGGGAGCTGTTTTTT. Translation: CATSRDLTSGVGDTGELFF.

As to this clone: This specimen includes other DNA sequences encoding the same CDR3. The CDR3 sequence is CASSLWGAGQPQHF. DNA of the CDR3: TGTGCCAGCAGCTTATGGGGGGCGGGTCAGCCCCAGCATTTT. J is TRBJ1-5 and V is TRBV7-2, with a possible D match to TRBD1 (6 bases). With 2 bases removed from V and 6 bases from J, the gap between germline ends came to 11 bases. The germline V gene has CDR1 SGHTA and CDR2 FQGNSA. The CDR3 is 14 residues long.

V usage is TRBV25-1 and J usage is TRBJ2-5, with unresolved D. The CDR3 runs to 14 residues. Per germline, CDR1 MGHDK and CDR2 SYGVNS. Deletions cut 1 base from V and 0 bases from J, with 6 bases between. Here the CDR3 reads CASSESGYQETQYF. Written as DNA, the CDR3 is TGTGCCAGCAGTGAATCTGGGTACCAAGAGACCCAGTACTTC.

V gene TRBV9 combines with J gene TRBJ1-2, with TRBD1 matching 8 bases. J lost 13 bases, V lost 4 bases, and 9 bases had no gene match. CDR3 length: 12 residues. The germline CDR1 and CDR2 sequences are SGDLS and YYNGEE. For the CDR3, the DNA is TGTGCCAGCAGCCTTAGGACAGGGCAATTCACCTTC. It yields the protein CASSLRTGQFTF.

The chain has TRBV5-6 and TRBJ2-7; D unresolved. The CDR3 is 13 residues long. Germline V CDR1 and CDR2: SGHDT, YYEEEE. Trimming removed 2 bases at V and 4 bases at J, with 10 bases between. The CDR3 DNA reads TGTGCCAGCAGCTTCCGAGAAGTATACGAGCAGTACTTC. Residues: CASSFREVYEQYF. Full variable domain (missing parts from reference TRBV5-6 and TRBJ2-7): DAGVTQSPTHLIKTRGQQVTLRCSPKSGHDTVSWYQQALGQGPQFIFQYYEEEERQRGNFPDRFSGHQFPNYSSELNVNALLLGDSALYLCASSFREVYEQYFGPGTRLTVT.

For the CDR3, the DNA is TGTGCCAGCAGCCCCGCAGGCAATCAGCCCCAGCATTTT. This sequence encodes CASSPAGNQPQHF. The chain uses TRBV12-3 or TRBV12-4 and TRBJ1-5; D uncertain. The CDR3 is made up of 13 amino acids. The V end was cut by 6 bases, the J end by 2 bases, with 8 bases between.